A selection of T cell receptor beta chains follows, all from one sample in a study of T cell changes during pregnancy in multiple sclerosis. The protocol was immunoSEQ multiplex PCR, while the TCRdb copy is restricted to in-frame clones and leaves out a portion. The data contain about 45,000 clones, around 90% of them singletons. Sequencing was carried out using PBMCs (not recorded whether the cells were cultured). Receptor source: a female donor with multiple sclerosis, enrolled in a pregnancy study. CDR3s include the opening cysteine and the closing phenylalanine or tryptophan. Each record gives: CDR3 protein, CDR3 DNA, J gene, clone size, CDR3 length, V gene, D gene. D genes are given only for firm matches. Only some rows state a clone size, as once, few, many or a class for expanded clones.

CDR3: CASSGKQGKNTEAFF
DNA: TGTGCCAGCAGCGGTAAACAGGGGAAGAACACTGAAGCTTTCTTT
J: TRBJ1-1
size: .
length: 15
V: TRBV7-6
D: TRBD1

CDR3: CASSLALGQPQHF
DNA: TGTGCCAGCAGCTTAGCCTTGGGTCAGCCCCAGCATTTT
J: TRBJ1-5
size: .
length: 13
V: TRBV7-7
D: .

CDR3: CASSIGQGGSFF
DNA: TGCGCCAGCAGCATCGGACAGGGGGGATCTTTCTTT
J: TRBJ1-1
size: .
length: 12
V: TRBV10-1
D: TRBD1

CDR3: CASSRPTDTQYF
DNA: TGTGCCAGCAGCAGACCCACGGATACGCAGTATTTT
J: TRBJ2-3
size: once
length: 12
V: TRBV5-4
D: .

CDR3: CASSGSGKPYF
DNA: TGTGCCAGCAGCGGTAGCGGGAAGCCGTACTTC
J: TRBJ2-7
size: once
length: 11
V: TRBV7-9
D: TRBD2

CDR3: CAYDQGADQPQHF
DNA: TGTGCCTACGATCAAGGGGCGGATCAGCCCCAGCATTTT
J: TRBJ1-5
size: .
length: 13
V: TRBV30
D: .

CDR3: CASSEDRVIITF
DNA: TGTGCCAGCAGTGAAGACAGGGTAATAATCACCTTC
J: TRBJ1-2
size: .
length: 12
V: TRBV6-1
D: .

CDR3: CASSFWEETQYF
DNA: TGTGCCAGCAGCTTCTGGGAAGAGACCCAGTACTTC
J: TRBJ2-5
size: .
length: 12
V: TRBV5-4
D: .

CDR3: CSQDSSAEAFF
DNA: TGCAGCCAGGACAGCTCCGCTGAAGCTTTCTTT
J: TRBJ1-1
size: few
length: 11
V: TRBV29-1
D: .

CDR3: CASSPGTYTSSGANVLTF
DNA: TGCGCCAGCAGTCCCGGGACGTACACGAGCTCTGGGGCCAACGTCCTGACTTTC
J: TRBJ2-6
size: .
length: 18
V: TRBV5-1
D: .

CDR3: CASSVPSGRAPETQYF
DNA: TGCGCCAGCAGTGTCCCTAGCGGGAGGGCCCCAGAGACCCAGTACTTC
J: TRBJ2-5
size: .
length: 16
V: TRBV10-1
D: TRBD2

CDR3: CASTPTGASDTQYF
DNA: TGTGCCAGCACCCCGACAGGAGCGTCAGATACGCAGTATTTT
J: TRBJ2-3
size: .
length: 14
V: TRBV6-1
D: .

CDR3: CASSESHRTDTQYF
DNA: TGCGCCAGCAGTGAGTCGCACCGCACAGATACGCAGTATTTT
J: TRBJ2-3
size: .
length: 14
V: TRBV10-2
D: .

CDR3: CASWDRGSYGYTF
DNA: TGTGCCAGCTGGGACAGGGGCAGCTATGGCTACACCTTC
J: TRBJ1-2
size: .
length: 13
V: TRBV19
D: TRBD1

CDR3: CATLTELNTEAFF
DNA: TGTGCCACCTTGACTGAGCTGAACACTGAAGCTTTCTTT
J: TRBJ1-1
size: .
length: 13
V: TRBV6-6
D: .

CDR3: CASSGNSPYEQYF
DNA: TGTGCCAGCAGTGGGAATTCCCCCTACGAGCAGTACTTC
J: TRBJ2-7
size: .
length: 13
V: TRBV28
D: .

CDR3: CASSAWSGTDTQYF
DNA: TGTGCCAGCAGTGCCTGGTCCGGCACAGATACGCAGTATTTT
J: TRBJ2-3
size: .
length: 14
V: TRBV6-1
D: .

CDR3: CASSLTPSQETQYF
DNA: TGTGCCAGCAGCTTAACTCCCAGCCAAGAGACCCAGTACTTC
J: TRBJ2-5
size: .
length: 14
V: TRBV7-7
D: .

CDR3: CASSFQRGQETQYF
DNA: TGTGCCAGCAGCTTTCAGCGGGGCCAAGAGACCCAGTACTTC
J: TRBJ2-5
size: once
length: 14
V: TRBV11-2
D: TRBD2

CDR3: CASSQPRLPGNEQFF
DNA: TGTGCCAGCAGCCAACCGAGACTACCAGGAAATGAGCAGTTCTTC
J: TRBJ2-1
size: .
length: 15
V: TRBV4-2
D: .

CDR3: CASSLDADRSYEQYF
DNA: TGTGCCAGCAGCTTAGACGCGGACAGGAGCTACGAGCAGTACTTC
J: TRBJ2-7
size: .
length: 15
V: TRBV7-7
D: TRBD1

CDR3: CSAPELYEQYF
DNA: TGCAGTGCCCCCGAGTTATACGAGCAGTACTTC
J: TRBJ2-7
size: .
length: 11
V: TRBV20-1
D: .

CDR3: CASSEGPVSINYGYTF
DNA: TGTGCCAGCAGTGAAGGGCCAGTATCGATTAACTATGGCTACACCTTC
J: TRBJ1-2
size: .
length: 16
V: TRBV6-1
D: .

CDR3: CASSPDRDYYNEQFF
DNA: TGTGCCAGCAGCCCGGACCGGGACTACTACAATGAGCAGTTCTTC
J: TRBJ2-1
size: few
length: 15
V: TRBV5-4
D: TRBD2

CDR3: CASSRTSGRDTQYF
DNA: TGTGCCAGCAGTCGAACTAGCGGGAGAGATACGCAGTATTTT
J: TRBJ2-3
size: .
length: 14
V: TRBV28
D: TRBD2

CDR3: CAAVRETLNEQFF
DNA: TGTGCCGCGGTACGGGAGACCCTCAATGAGCAGTTCTTC
J: TRBJ2-1
size: .
length: 13
V: TRBV2
D: .

CDR3: CASSLLLAGGPSDEQFF
DNA: TGTGCCAGCAGTTTATTACTAGCGGGAGGGCCTAGCGATGAGCAGTTCTTC
J: TRBJ2-1
size: .
length: 17
V: TRBV27
D: TRBD2

CDR3: CASSPRDIRNAGELFF
DNA: TGTGCCAGCAGCCCCCGGGACATCCGGAACGCCGGGGAGCTGTTTTTT
J: TRBJ2-2
size: .
length: 16
V: TRBV7-9
D: .

CDR3: CASRLIYNEQFF
DNA: TGTGCCAGCAGGCTAATATACAATGAGCAGTTCTTC
J: TRBJ2-1
size: .
length: 12
V: TRBV2
D: .

CDR3: CASSRTSYNEQFF
DNA: TGTGCCAGCAGCAGGACAAGCTACAATGAGCAGTTCTTC
J: TRBJ2-1
size: .
length: 13
V: TRBV9
D: .

CDR3: CASSKTGTSIIGEQYF
DNA: TGTGCCAGTAGTAAAACCGGGACATCCATAATAGGCGAGCAGTACTTC
J: TRBJ2-7
size: .
length: 16
V: TRBV19
D: .

CDR3: CASSPLLGGDYYGYTF
DNA: TGTGCCAGCTCACCACTTCTTGGAGGGGATTACTATGGCTACACCTTC
J: TRBJ1-2
size: .
length: 16
V: TRBV18
D: .

CDR3: CASSLDGGIGNQPQHF
DNA: TGTGCCAGCAGCTTGGATGGAGGTATAGGAAATCAGCCCCAGCATTTT
J: TRBJ1-5
size: .
length: 16
V: TRBV5-6
D: .

CDR3: CAISEVRGQAMNTEAFF
DNA: TGTGCCATCAGTGAAGTCCGGGGACAGGCCATGAACACTGAAGCTTTCTTT
J: TRBJ1-1
size: .
length: 17
V: TRBV10-3
D: TRBD1

CDR3: CASSVGASGSLETQYF
DNA: TGTGCCAGCAGCGTAGGGGCTAGCGGGAGTTTAGAGACCCAGTACTTC
J: TRBJ2-5
size: .
length: 16
V: TRBV9
D: TRBD2

CDR3: CASSSTRESYEQYF
DNA: TGTGCCAGCAGCTCGACCCGAGAAAGCTACGAGCAGTACTTC
J: TRBJ2-7
size: .
length: 14
V: TRBV5-4
D: .

CDR3: CAISESRQGDEKLFF
DNA: TGTGCCATCAGTGAGTCAAGACAGGGGGATGAAAAACTGTTTTTT
J: TRBJ1-4
size: few
length: 15
V: TRBV10-3
D: TRBD1

CDR3: CASSSREFYEQYF
DNA: TGTGCCAGCAGCTCCCGGGAATTCTACGAGCAGTACTTC
J: TRBJ2-7
size: .
length: 13
V: TRBV7-9
D: .

CDR3: CASSLLAGGGAGELFF
DNA: TGTGCCAGCAGTCTACTAGCGGGAGGCGGGGCCGGGGAGCTGTTTTTT
J: TRBJ2-2
size: .
length: 16
V: TRBV28
D: TRBD2

CDR3: CAIKVSSQGGSNTEAFF
DNA: TGTGCCATCAAGGTATCTTCCCAGGGGGGGTCGAACACTGAAGCTTTCTTT
J: TRBJ1-1
size: .
length: 17
V: TRBV10-3
D: TRBD1

CDR3: CASSSAGADTQYF
DNA: TGTGCCAGCAGCTCTGCCGGGGCAGATACGCAGTATTTT
J: TRBJ2-3
size: .
length: 13
V: TRBV5-6
D: .

CDR3: CASSLMGMRNEQYF
DNA: TGTGCCAGCAGCTTAATGGGAATGAGGAACGAGCAGTACTTC
J: TRBJ2-7
size: .
length: 14
V: TRBV5-4
D: .